Below are 26 T cell receptor beta chains sequenced from a single sample in a study of cytomegalovirus exposure and HLA in healthy donors. The PCR made use of 60 Vbeta and 13 Jbeta primers. The table came from immunoSEQ multiplex PCR; TCRdb's copy has only in-frame clones and leaves some out. This table holds roughly 80,000 clones, 62% found once. Sequencing was carried out using PBMCs. All receptors derive from a male donor in good health and CMV-seropositive.

The chain links TRBV2 to TRBJ2-3; TRBD2 aligns across 11 bases. The germline gives CDR1 SNHLY, CDR2 FYNNEI. V lost 5 bases, J lost 5 bases, and 3 bases stayed unmatched. The CDR3 loop spans 14 amino acids. CDR3 sequence (DNA): TGTGCCAGCAGTTCTAGCGGGGGGCAAGATACGCAGTATTTT. Its translation: CASSSSGGQDTQYF.

J is TRBJ2-1 and V is TRBV14; 8 positions agree with TRBD1. CDR3 length: 16 residues. After removal of 2 bases from V and 3 bases from J, the junction contained 6 bases not matched to a gene. Germline V gives CDR1 SGHDN, CDR2 FVKESK. The DNA for the CDR3 is TGTGCCAGCAGCCAACGGACAGGGAAGGACTACAATGAGCAGTTCTTC. Translating gives CASSQRTGKDYNEQFF.

The rearrangement joins TRBV12-5 to TRBJ2-2; weak D call: TRBD1 (6 bases). The CDR3 runs to 15 residues. Germline values: CDR1 LGHNT, CDR2 FRNRAP. Trimming left V 5 bases short and J 3 bases short, with 13 bases between. The DNA of the CDR3 is TGTGCTAGTGGTGTAGCAGGGGTAGACACCGGGGAGCTGTTTTTT. This encodes CASGVAGVDTGELFF.

J is TRBJ2-1 and V is TRBV7-9; TRBD2 agrees at 8 bases. The CDR3 has 14 amino acids. Germline trimming cut 3 bases from V and 3 bases from J; bases unmatched to any gene: 1. CDR1 and CDR2 from the germline V gene are SEHNR and FQNEAQ (reference sequence). The CDR3 sequence: CASSLAGGYNEQFF. The CDR3 DNA follows: TGTGCCAGCAGCTTGGCGGGGGGCTACAATGAGCAGTTCTTC.

The table lists this clone with a few counts. This chain connects TRBV4-3 to TRBJ2-3; 7 bases align to TRBD1. J lost 2 bases, V lost 1 base, and 3 bases had no gene match. The CDR3 covers 15 residues. CDR1 and CDR2 from the germline V gene are LGHNA and YSLEER. The CDR3 DNA reads as TGCGCCAGCAGCCAAGGGGACAGATTCACAGATACGCAGTATTTT. The encoded protein is CASSQGDRFTDTQYF.

The chain employs TRBV6-5 and TRBJ1-2; unclear D gene. V shed 2 bases and J shed 8 bases, with 12 bases lying between them. CDR3 length equals 13 residues. CDR1 and CDR2 from the germline V gene are MNHEY and SVGAGI. CDR3 region: CASSYRTGVGYTF. Here the CDR3 DNA reads TGTGCCAGCAGTTACCGGACTGGGGTCGGCTACACCTTC.

The rearrangement links TRBV13 to TRBJ1-2; D is unresolved. The CDR3 is 14 amino acids. V was shortened by 5 bases and J by 4 bases, with 14 bases between the two germline ends. The germline V gene encodes CDR1 PRHDT and CDR2 FYEKMQ (reference sequence). The chain's CDR3 is CASSPGKGAYGYTF. In nucleotides, the CDR3 is TGTGCCAGCAGCCCCGGGAAAGGTGCCTATGGCTACACCTTC.

The V gene is TRBV18, the J gene TRBJ1-1, with a possible D match to TRBD1 (5 bases). V was clipped by 5 bases and J by 1 base, with 14 bases between them. Germline CDR1 reads KGHSH; CDR2 reads LQKENI. The CDR3 totals 15 residues. CDR3 in amino acids: CASSTGYQGNTEAFF. Written as DNA, the CDR3 is TGTGCCAGCTCAACCGGTTACCAGGGGAACACTGAAGCTTTCTTT.

The chain employs TRBV27 and TRBJ1-1; D uncertain. Per germline, CDR1 MNHEY and CDR2 SMNVEV (reference sequence). The V end lost 6 bases, the J end lost 4 bases, and 12 bases lay between the germline ends. The CDR3 contains 13 residues. The CDR3 reads CASRADFSTEAFF. CDR3 in DNA: TGTGCCAGCAGGGCAGACTTTAGCACTGAAGCTTTCTTT.

V gene TRBV2 combines with J gene TRBJ2-7; TRBD1 matches at 9 bases. With 6 bases clipped from V and 1 base from J, the junction kept 7 bases outside the gene matches. Looked up from germline, CDR1 is SNHLY and CDR2 is FYNNEI. The CDR3 runs 15 residues. As DNA, the CDR3 is TGTGCCAGCAGGATGGACAGGGGAATATCCTACGAGCAGTACTTC. It is translated as CASRMDRGISYEQYF.

This clone showed up just a few times. V usage is TRBV25-1 and J usage is TRBJ2-3; a possible D gene is TRBD2 (6 bases). This CDR3 region has 15 residues. Germline CDR1 reads MGHDK; CDR2 reads SYGVNS. Trimming stripped 6 bases from V and 2 bases from J, with 15 bases between. CDR3 protein: CASRQFSGTTDTQYF. The CDR3 region has the DNA TGTGCCAGCAGGCAGTTTAGCGGAACCACAGATACGCAGTATTTT.

This clone appeared a few times. The rearrangement uses TRBV4-3 and TRBJ2-3; D not certain. This CDR3 has 14 residues. Trimming cost V 1 base and J 6 bases, with 11 bases left between them. Looked up from germline, CDR1 is LGHNA and CDR2 is YSLEER. The CDR3 protein is CASSQGRYVDTQYF. CDR3 nucleotides: TGCGCCAGCAGCCAAGGCCGCTATGTGGATACGCAGTATTTT.

This chain links TRBV7-2 with TRBJ2-7; tentative D call: TRBD2 (6 bases). CDR1 and CDR2 from the germline V gene are SGHTA and FQGNSA. The CDR3 loop spans 14 amino acids. V dropped 5 bases and J dropped 5 bases, with 16 bases sitting between them. The DNA of the CDR3 is TGTGCCAGCAGCCAGTCGGCGGGATACAACGAGCAGTACTTC. This encodes CASSQSAGYNEQYF.

V is TRBV4-1 and J is TRBJ2-7; D not resolved. V dropped 1 base and J dropped 0 bases, with 7 bases sitting between them. Germline-derived CDR1 and CDR2 are MGHRA and YSYEKL. The CDR3 spans 14 residues. DNA for the CDR3: TGCGCCAGCAGCCAAGTACAGAGCTCCTACGAGCAGTACTTC. It translates to CASSQVQSSYEQYF.

The rearrangement links TRBV21-1 to TRBJ1-5; the D call of TRBD1 is as the table states it, not checked on the DNA. TRBV21-1 is annotated as a pseudogene. CDR3 length: 18 amino acids. CDR3 amino acids: CASSFRDRHNYSNQPQHF. The CDR3 DNA sequence: TGTGCCAGCAGCTTCCGGGACAGGCATAATTATAGCAATCAGCCCCAGCATTTT.

This sequence joins TRBV10-2 and TRBJ1-5, with D hard to call. Germline values: CDR1 WSHSY, CDR2 SAAADI. CDR3 length: 13 amino acids. Trimming cost V 9 bases and J 3 bases, with 12 bases left between them. CDR3 protein: CASSDGPNQPQHF. CDR3 nucleotides: TGCGCCAGTAGCGACGGACCCAATCAGCCCCAGCATTTT.

This chain links TRBV6-5 with TRBJ1-2; 8 nucleotides agree with TRBD1. The junction had 8 bases not matched to a gene; V was cut back by 10 bases and J by 4 bases. CDR1 is MNHEY and CDR2 is SVGAGI in the germline V gene. This CDR3 is 13 amino acids long. CDR3 sequence: CATRPGQVYGYTF. CDR3 bases: TGTGCCACCCGGCCGGGACAGGTCTATGGCTACACCTTC.

This clone was seen more than once but under ten times. CDR3 protein: CASSHTDREETQYF. The CDR3 DNA sequence: TGTGCCAGCTCACATACGGACAGAGAAGAGACCCAGTACTTC. The rearrangement uses TRBV18 and TRBJ2-5; D is perhaps TRBD1 (6 bases). Trimming cost V 4 bases and J 3 bases, with 12 bases left between them. CDR1 and CDR2 (germline): KGHSH, LQKENI. This CDR3 spans 14 amino acids. Combining the CDR3 with reference TRBV18 and TRBJ2-5 gives the whole variable domain NAGVMQNPRHLVRRRGQEARLRCSPMKGHSHVYWYRQLPEEGLKFMVYLQKENIIDESGMPKERFSAEFPKEGPSILRIQQVVRGDSAAYFCASSHTDREETQYFGPGTRLLVL.

The genes are TRBV5-1 and TRBJ2-7; 11 bases map to TRBD2. V lost 5 bases and J lost 0; bases outside the gene matches: 4. Germline-derived CDR1 and CDR2 are SGHRS and YFSETQ. This CDR3 is 15 amino acids long. CDR3 nucleotide sequence: TGCGCCAGCAGGTTCACTAGCGGGAGCTCCTACGAGCAGTACTTC. It specifies CASRFTSGSSYEQYF.

This clone appeared a single time. This chain uses TRBV6-1 with TRBJ1-1; D possibly corresponds to TRBD1 (5 bases). The germline V gene encodes CDR1 MNHNS and CDR2 SASEGT. The CDR3 is 17 amino acids. V was shortened by 2 bases and J by 0 bases, with 16 bases between the two germline ends. CDR3 sequence: CASSERRGIGMNTEAFF. DNA of the CDR3: TGTGCCAGCAGTGAAAGGAGGGGAATAGGCATGAACACTGAAGCTTTCTTT.

This chain links TRBV7-9 with TRBJ1-2, with 8 bases identical to TRBD1. The CDR3 contains 15 residues. The ends lost 2 bases at V and 4 bases at J; junction bases unmatched: 6. Germline CDR1 SEHNR, CDR2 FQNEAQ (reference sequence). CDR3 DNA: TGTGCCAGCAGCTTAAGGACAGGGAACTCCTATGGCTACACCTTC. Protein sequence: CASSLRTGNSYGYTF.

The V gene is TRBV7-2, the J gene TRBJ1-1; TRBD1 aligns across 10 bases. This CDR3 region has 14 residues. Germline V gene lookup returns CDR1 SGHTA and CDR2 FQGNSA. The trim removed 3 bases at V and 5 bases at J, leaving 3 bases unmatched. DNA for the CDR3: TGTGCCAGCAGCTTCGGACAGGGGGGGACTGAAGCTTTCTTT. Translating gives CASSFGQGGTEAFF.

The chain links TRBV5-6 to TRBJ2-7; weak D call: TRBD1 (5 bases). CDR3 length: 15 residues. Germline CDR1 reads SGHDT; CDR2 reads YYEEEE. V lost 2 bases and J lost 3, with 15 bases in between. The CDR3 sequence: CASSLGVGRGYEQYF. CDR3 in DNA: TGTGCCAGCAGCTTAGGAGTGGGGCGAGGCTACGAGCAGTACTTC.

As to this clone: Other DNA sequences in the same sample also yield this CDR3. The CDR3 region has the DNA TGTGCCAGCTCACCACCCAGCGGGAGCACAGATACGCAGTATTTT. This encodes CASSPPSGSTDTQYF. The J gene is TRBJ2-3, the V gene TRBV18; TRBD2 is a possible D gene (6 bases). Germline CDR1 and CDR2: KGHSH and LQKENI. V lost 0 bases, J lost 0 bases, and 7 bases lay in between. The CDR3 extends over 15 amino acids.

The chain joins TRBV6-1 to TRBJ1-5; D perhaps matches TRBD1 (6 bases). Germline V gene sequence: CDR1 MNHNS, CDR2 SASEGT. The CDR3 is 14 residues long. The germline V and J ends were trimmed by 0 bases and 6 bases, with 9 bases remaining between them. The CDR3 reads CASSEAQGSQPQHF. The DNA of the CDR3 is TGTGCCAGCAGTGAAGCACAGGGTAGTCAGCCCCAGCATTTT.

Points on this clone: The junction shows a germline mismatch at one end, possibly a read error. CDR3 DNA sequence: TGTGCCAGCAGCCAAGCGGGGGTGTCTGACGGCTACCCCTTC. This gives the protein CASSQAGVSDGYPF. The rearrangement links TRBV4-2 to TRBJ1-2; D may be TRBD1 (5 bases). In germline, CDR1 is LGHNA, CDR2 YNFKEQ. The CDR3 is 14 amino acids.